This T cell receptor (beta chain) comes out of a study of T cells in Graves' hyperthyroidism and ophthalmopathy. The TCR beta CDR3 regions underwent amplification using RNA transcripts as the source. The HTBI primer set was used in a first-round RT-PCR of the TCR CDR3. From the multiplex PCR reads, TCRdb called clonotypes with MiXCR, one entry per CDR3 protein. The sample shows about 510,000 distinct CDR3 sequences, 14% of them seen only once. The CDR3 runs 13 residues. Trimming stripped 8 bases from V and 0 bases from J, with 8 bases between. The germline V gene has CDR1 KGHSH and CDR2 LQKENI. This clonotype was recorded at least ten times.

Sequenced input: blood. The chain combines TRBV18 with TRBJ2-1, with no clear D. This receptor was obtained from a woman aged 40 to 50 with Graves' hyperthyroidism. Here the CDR3 reads CASSPPSYNEQFF. For the CDR3, the DNA is TGTGCCAGCAGCCCACCCTCCTACAATGAGCAGTTCTTC.